This TCR beta chain stems from a study of control samples from healthy donors and cancer patients. CDR1 SGHDN and CDR2 FVKESK come from the germline V gene. Trimming pared 4 bases from V and 2 bases from J, leaving 20 bases between. CDR3 length: 18 amino acids. Measured with immunoSEQ multiplex PCR; TCRdb has only the in-frame clones, and not every one. The sample includes 170,000 or so clones, 85% to 95% of them seen just once. Sample: blood. The receptor was derived from a man younger than 30 in good health. This chain uses TRBV14 with TRBJ2-2, with D maybe TRBD2 (5 bases). The CDR3 loop is CASSPRSSSKFNTGELFF. The DNA for the CDR3 is TGTGCCAGCAGCCCGAGGTCTAGCTCCAAATTTAACACCGGGGAGCTGTTTTTT.